The T cell receptor beta chain under discussion was sequenced for a study of T cells in Graves' hyperthyroidism and ophthalmopathy. V lost 5 bases, J lost 7 bases, and 8 bases stayed unmatched. The CDR3 sequence is 14 residues long. CDR1 is SGHAT and CDR2 is FQNNGV in the germline V gene. This clonotype was observed many times. Calling Graves' hyperthyroidism stable meant ophthalmopathy did not progress within 18 months. The source material, RNA transcripts, was used to amplify TCR beta CDR3 regions. A set of HTBI primers served as the primers for a first-round RT-PCR of the TCR CDR3. TCRdb re-analysed the multiplex PCR reads in MiXCR, keeping a single row per CDR3 protein. Among under 650,000 distinct CDR3 sequences listed, 15% to 20% were seen once.

Sequenced input: blood. The TCR was taken from a woman in her 30s with Graves' hyperthyroidism. The J gene is TRBJ1-5, the V gene TRBV11-2; 7 bases agree with TRBD1. DNA for the CDR3: TGTGCCAGCAGCCCACAGGGGACGTGGCAGCCCCAGCATTTT. As protein: CASSPQGTWQPQHF. The variable domain in full, completed from reference TRBV11-2 and TRBJ1-5, reads EAGVAQSPRYKIIEKRQSVAFWCNPISGHATLYWYQQILGQGPKLLIQFQNNGVVDDSQLPKDRFSAERLKGVDSTLKIQPAKLEDSAVYLCASSPQGTWQPQHFGDGTRLSIL.